The source of this T cell receptor (beta chain) is a study of T cells after yellow fever vaccination. In the study overall: Fractions with few cells were prepared using SMART-Seq v4 Ultra Low Input. Study-level results: The secondary response showed a weaker magnitude and a faster peak, day 5 versus 15. Clonotypes found in both CD4 and CD8 compartments made up a small share.

5'RACE template switching generated TCR cDNA, adding a universal primer site and UMIs. A single record per CDR3 protein comes from TCRdb applying MiXCR to the 5' RACE reads. The table has a few hundred thousand distinct CDR3 sequences, less than 9.5% seen once. This clonotype was observed a few times. What it binds is unknown. This CDR3 has 17 residues. Trimming stripped 1 base from V and 3 bases from J, with 20 bases between. Germline values: CDR1 SGHRS, CDR2 YFSETQ. The clonotype originates from a man aged 18 to 35 who received the YFV17D yellow fever vaccine. The specimen was PBMCs, collected about 49 days after the first yellow fever vaccination. V and J are TRBV5-1 and TRBJ2-7; D gene uncertain. The CDR3 coding sequence is TGCGCCAGCAGCTTGTCGAACGATCGGTCCGTCATCTACGAGCAGTACTTC. It encodes CASSLSNDRSVIYEQYF. The variable domain in full, with the rest retrieved from reference TRBV5-1 and TRBJ2-7, is KAGVTQTPRYLIKTRGQQVTLSCSPISGHRSVSWYQQTPGQGLQFLFEYFSETQRNKGNFPGRFSGRQFSNSRSEMNVSTLELGDSALYLCASSLSNDRSVIYEQYFGPGTRLTVT.